Sequencing of this TCR beta chain was carried out in a study of cytomegalovirus exposure and HLA in healthy donors. A multiplex PCR was run with 60 Vbeta primers and 13 Jbeta primers. Generated by immunoSEQ multiplex PCR, the TCRdb table keeps only in-frame clones and is missing some. The repertoire has approximately 110,000 clones, approximately 80% of them found once; the top ten carry 1.9%. The CDR3 covers 14 residues. V shed 3 bases and J shed 7 bases, with 12 bases lying between them. The germline gives CDR1 SNHLY, CDR2 FYNNEI. This clone was seen just once. This clonotype originated in a man aged 50 to 60 in good health and CMV-seronegative. The sample was PBMCs. The chain links TRBV2 to TRBJ1-4; no clear D. CDR3: CASSDSGRVEKLFF. The CDR3 DNA sequence: TGTGCCAGCAGTGACAGCGGGCGGGTTGAAAAACTGTTTTTT.